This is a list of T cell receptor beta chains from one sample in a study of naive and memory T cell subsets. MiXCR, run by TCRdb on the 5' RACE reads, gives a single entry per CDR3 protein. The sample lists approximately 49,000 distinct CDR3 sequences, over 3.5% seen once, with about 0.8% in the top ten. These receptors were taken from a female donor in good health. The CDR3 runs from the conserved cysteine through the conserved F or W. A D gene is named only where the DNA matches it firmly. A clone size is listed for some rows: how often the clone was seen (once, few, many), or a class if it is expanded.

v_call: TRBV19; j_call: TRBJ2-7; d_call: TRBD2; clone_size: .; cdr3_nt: TGTGCCAGTAGTATGGGACTAGCGGGAGGCGGTTACTACGAGCAGTACTTC; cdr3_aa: CASSMGLAGGGYYEQYF
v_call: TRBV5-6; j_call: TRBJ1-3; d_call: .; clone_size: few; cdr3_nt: TGTGCCAGCAGCTTGACCTCGGGATACTCTGGAAACACCATATATTTT; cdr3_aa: CASSLTSGYSGNTIYF
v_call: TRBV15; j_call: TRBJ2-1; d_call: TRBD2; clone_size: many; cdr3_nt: TGTGCCACCAGCAGAGATTTCGGCGGGAGGTACAATGAGCAGTTCTTC; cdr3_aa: CATSRDFGGRYNEQFF
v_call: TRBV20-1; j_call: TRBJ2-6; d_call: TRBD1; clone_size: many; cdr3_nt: TGCAGTGCTAGAGATTACTACAGGGGGGACGGGGCCAACGTCCTGACTTTC; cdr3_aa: CSARDYYRGDGANVLTF
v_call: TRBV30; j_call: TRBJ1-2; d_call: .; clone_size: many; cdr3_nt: TGTGCCTGGACGACAGTGGACTATGGCTACACCTTC; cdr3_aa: CAWTTVDYGYTF
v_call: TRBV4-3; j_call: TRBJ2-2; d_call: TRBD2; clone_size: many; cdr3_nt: TGCGCCAGCAGCCAAGACCGCGGGAGTCGGACCGGGGAGCTGTTTTTT; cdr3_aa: CASSQDRGSRTGELFF
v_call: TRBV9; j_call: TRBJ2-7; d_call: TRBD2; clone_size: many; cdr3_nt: TGTGCCAGCAGCGTCTCAGCGGGAGGGTCCTACGAGCAGTACTTC; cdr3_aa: CASSVSAGGSYEQYF
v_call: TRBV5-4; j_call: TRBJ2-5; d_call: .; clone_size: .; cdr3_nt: TGTGCCAGCAGCTTTTTCCGGGACACTTTCTTTCAAGAGACCCAGTACTTC; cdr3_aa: CASSFFRDTFFQETQYF
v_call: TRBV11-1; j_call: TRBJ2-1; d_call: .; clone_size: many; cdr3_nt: TGTGCCAGCAGCTTAGGAAGAGGCAATGAGCAGTTCTTC; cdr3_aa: CASSLGRGNEQFF
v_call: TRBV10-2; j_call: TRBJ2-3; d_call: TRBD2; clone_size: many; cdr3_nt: TGCGCCAGCGGTCCTAGCGGATGGGGGGATACGCAGTATTTT; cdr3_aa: CASGPSGWGDTQYF
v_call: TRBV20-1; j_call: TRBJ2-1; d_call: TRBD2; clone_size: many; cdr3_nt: TGCAGTGCTAGAGGTACAGCGGGGATCTCCTACAATGAGCAGTTCTTC; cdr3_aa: CSARGTAGISYNEQFF
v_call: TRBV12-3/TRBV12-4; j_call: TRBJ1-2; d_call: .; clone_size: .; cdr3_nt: TGTGCCAGCAGTTCAAGGTCTGGCTACACCTTC; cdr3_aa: CASSSRSGYTF
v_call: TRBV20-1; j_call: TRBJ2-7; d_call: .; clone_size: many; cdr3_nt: TGCAGTGCTAGAGATCTAACGACAGGATCCTACGAGCAGTACTTC; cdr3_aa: CSARDLTTGSYEQYF
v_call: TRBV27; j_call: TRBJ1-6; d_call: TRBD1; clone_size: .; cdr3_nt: TGTGCCAGCAGTTTAAGGGGACAGGACAGCTCCTATAATTCACCCCTCCACTTT; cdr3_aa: CASSLRGQDSSYNSPLHF
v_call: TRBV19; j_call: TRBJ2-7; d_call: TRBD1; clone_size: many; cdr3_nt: TGTGCCAGTAGTATATCAGGACAGGCGAGCTCCTACGAGCAGTACTTC; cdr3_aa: CASSISGQASSYEQYF
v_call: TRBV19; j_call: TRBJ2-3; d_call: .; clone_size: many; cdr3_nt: TGTGCCAGTAGTATTCTCGGAGCTAGCACAGATACGCAGTATTTT; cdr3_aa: CASSILGASTDTQYF
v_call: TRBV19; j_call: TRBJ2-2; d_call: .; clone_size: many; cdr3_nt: TGTGCCAGTAGTATCTCAGCGGGCGCGAACACCGGGGAGCTGTTTTTT; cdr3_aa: CASSISAGANTGELFF
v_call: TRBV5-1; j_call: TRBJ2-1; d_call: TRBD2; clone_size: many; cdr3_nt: TGCGCCAGCAGCTTAAGCGGGAGTCATCACAATGAGCAGTTCTTC; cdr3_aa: CASSLSGSHHNEQFF
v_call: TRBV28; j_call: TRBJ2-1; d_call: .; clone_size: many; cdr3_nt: TGTGCCAGCAGTCCGCCCGGGACACTACCGCAGTTCTTC; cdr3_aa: CASSPPGTLPQFF
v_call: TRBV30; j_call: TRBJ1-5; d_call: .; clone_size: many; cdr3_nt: TGTGCCTGGAGTGGGGGCAATCAGCCCCAGCATTTT; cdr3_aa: CAWSGGNQPQHF
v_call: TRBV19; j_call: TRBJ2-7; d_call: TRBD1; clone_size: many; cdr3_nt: TGTGCCAGTACCCGGACAGGAACCGCCTACGAGCAGTACTTC; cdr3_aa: CASTRTGTAYEQYF
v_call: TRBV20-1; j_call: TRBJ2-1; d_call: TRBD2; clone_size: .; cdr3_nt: TGCAGTGCTATGCTAGCGGGACTCTTCTACAATGAGCAGTTCTTC; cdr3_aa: CSAMLAGLFYNEQFF